This T cell receptor (beta chain) derives from a study of blood T cell repertoires in COVID-19. Study overall: The analysed material was cDNA or gDNA that came from T cells, B-cell-depleted T cells, or PBMCs.

Original methodology: Reference gene primer amplification gave estimated nucleated cell counts. Method: immunoSEQ multiplex PCR; TCRdb's copy keeps in-frame clones and lacks some. V, J and clone size derive from that table, while D and trimming were established from the DNA sequence. Of about 220,000 clones in the sample, 80% to 90% were seen once. V lost 7 bases to trimming and J lost 8 bases; unmatched junction nucleotides: 8. Germline V lookup: CDR1 LNHDA, CDR2 SQIVND (reference sequence). CDR3 length equals 15 residues. Participant-reported clinical history was the basis for cohort assignment. V and J are TRBV19 and TRBJ1-4, with 12 bases lining up with TRBD1. The clonotype was recovered from a woman aged 40 to 49 with acute COVID-19. The sequencing sample was made of PBMCs or T cells enriched from blood (not recorded which). The DNA of the CDR3 is TGTGCCAGTACCGGGACAGGGGGCGCCTTGGAAAAACTGTTTTTT. This encodes CASTGTGGALEKLFF.